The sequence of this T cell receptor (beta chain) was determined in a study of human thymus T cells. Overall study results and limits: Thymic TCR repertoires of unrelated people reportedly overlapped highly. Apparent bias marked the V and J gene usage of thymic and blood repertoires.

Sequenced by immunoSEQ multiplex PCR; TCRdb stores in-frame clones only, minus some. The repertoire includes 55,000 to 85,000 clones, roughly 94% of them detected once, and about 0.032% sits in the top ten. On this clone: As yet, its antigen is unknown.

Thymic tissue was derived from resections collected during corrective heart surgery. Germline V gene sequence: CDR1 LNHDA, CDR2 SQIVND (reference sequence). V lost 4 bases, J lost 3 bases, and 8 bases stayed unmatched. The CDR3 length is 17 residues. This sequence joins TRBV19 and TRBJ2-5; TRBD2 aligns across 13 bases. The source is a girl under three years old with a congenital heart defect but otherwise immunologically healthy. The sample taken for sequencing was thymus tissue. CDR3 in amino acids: CASSTGLAGSLKETQYF. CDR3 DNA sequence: TGTGCCAGTAGTACGGGACTAGCGGGATCCTTGAAAGAGACCCAGTACTTC.